This TCR beta chain comes out of a study of T cells in Graves' hyperthyroidism and ophthalmopathy. The germline CDR1 and CDR2 sequences are KGHSH and LQKENI. The CDR3 runs 16 residues. Amplification of TCR beta CDR3 regions used RNA as the template. Primed by the HTBI set, a first-round RT-PCR was run on the TCR CDR3. In TCRdb, the multiplex PCR reads were re-called with MiXCR into one record per CDR3 protein. The sample shows 350,000 to 450,000 distinct CDR3 sequences, around 14% of them seen only once. This clonotype came up a few times. Possible read error: a much larger clone is one base away. The sequence came from an older woman with Graves' hyperthyroidism. V usage is TRBV18 and J usage is TRBJ2-5, with TRBD1 identical over 7 bases. Sequenced material: blood. CDR3 loop: CASSPPNRGASEAQYF. DNA for the CDR3: TGTGCCAGCTCACCACCGAACAGGGGTGCTTCAGAGGCCCAGTACTTC.